This T cell receptor (beta chain) comes out of a study of T cells expressing NK-cell markers. General study findings and limits: A range of 1.0-7.0% of CD8+ T cells consisted of dominant NKG2C+ clonotypes in 5 or 6 donors.

TCRdb processed the 5' RACE reads again and assigns one entry to each CDR3 protein, with no DNA. The sample shows around 550,000 distinct CDR3 sequences, and under 4.5% sits with its ten largest clones. The CDR3 consists of 16 residues. Looked up from germline, CDR1 is ENHRY and CDR2 is SYGVKD. On this clonotype: Its target is unknown.

This sequence joins TRBV10-3 and TRBJ2-3; absent DNA, TCRdb's TRBD2 call cannot be checked. This receptor was taken from a man younger than 35 in good health. Sequencing was done on a sample of blood T cells: a sorted CD56 or NKG2C T cell subset, CD4+ or CD8+ T cells, or bulk PBMC T cells (not recorded which). The CDR3 loop reads CAIRPGLAGAGDTQYF.